This paragraph reports one T cell receptor beta chain. Its recognized antigen is unknown. Base qualities are not at hand, and no much larger clone is one base apart. This sample was taken from a study of cytomegalovirus exposure and HLA in healthy donors (dated by TCRdb to the late 2010s). About the investigation overall: An earlier analysis of some 620 of the donors reported about 300 Gb of sequence data and roughly 120 million unique TCR beta sequences obtained from roughly 170 million T cells. An early release covering approximately 600 HLA-typed donors comprised approximately 300 gigabases of sequencing data and roughly 86 million unique TCR sequences. The genetic ancestry cluster associated with self-reported Caucasian donors included roughly four fifths of the 300 to 450 genotyped donors. The study aimed to test whether cataloging public T cell receptors could reveal signatures of past pathogen exposure. The study used immunosequencing to profile the T cell repertoires of 600 to 850 subjects and linked those repertoires to cytomegalovirus serostatus. Besides the first cohort of 666 subjects, a separate validation cohort made up of roughly 130 different subjects was used. To predict cytomegalovirus infection status, the study brought together high-throughput TCR immunosequencing, statistical association of individual TCRs with disease status, and machine learning. In a later analysis, previously published TCR beta repertoires from more than 500 donors were re-analyzed and high-resolution HLA genotyping was added so that TCR occurrence patterns could be studied. In the later analysis, no new phenotypic data were used to find candidate immune exposures; instead, reliance was placed on TCR beta sequences and their occurrence across donors. An earlier analysis of around 540 of the donors applied high-throughput TCR beta sequencing to assess whether each TCR beta V gene segment acted as functional or pseudogenic. Donor age, sex, ethnicity and CMV serostatus were collected together with the repertoire data. In a later genetic analysis, genome-wide SNP genotypes for about three fifths of the roughly 670 donors were used, and that subset was treated as a discovery cohort. All discovery cohort repertoires had been generated on a single sequencing platform. Both class I and class II loci were covered by HLA typing, at four-digit resolution. Typing coverage differed by locus: A, B, C, DRB1 and DQB1 were typed in roughly 620-640 donors, DQA1 in 500 to 550, DPA1 in 600 to 610, and DPB1 in around 490. Five DR-DQ haplotypes were treated as single units for association and clustering because of strong linkage in the cohort. Among 350 to 400 genotyped donors of the cohort, an average of approximately 250,000 unique TCR beta nucleotide sequences were sequenced per donor, roughly 18% of them non-productive.

The library was prepared using the immunoSEQ multiplex PCR assay. For the multiplex PCR, a mixture combining 60 forward primers for TCR Vbeta segments and 13 reverse primers for TCR Jbeta segments was used. The CDR3 region of rearranged TCR beta genes was amplified from genomic DNA with a multiplex PCR assay. The Illumina HiSeq System was used to sequence the amplified TCR beta libraries as 87-base-pair reads. The source study handled its data this way. Across the 500 to 850 repertoires, a later analysis counted roughly 84 million unique TCR beta chains, approximately 10 million of which were shared by at least two donors. To remove PCR and sequencing errors, raw reads were error-corrected and collapsed into unique sequences using a nearest-neighbor algorithm that merged closely related sequences. V, D and J gene segments were assigned by aligning CDR3 sequences to IMGT reference sequences. For a sequence to be retained, a match of at least six nucleotides was required to both a V gene segment and a J gene segment. A rearrangement counted as productive if the CDR3 had no stop codons and remained in frame with V and J, and every other rearrangement counted as non-productive. Following IMGT convention, CDR3 was defined as the stretch from the second conserved V-encoded cysteine to the conserved J-encoded phenylalanine. Sequences without an unambiguous match to a single V gene segment were excluded from the earlier analysis of about 600 of the donors. In an earlier analysis of 450 to 700 of the donors, V segments were called functional above 56.7% productive rearrangements and were called segregating when the between-donor standard deviation exceeded 5%. To diagnose cytomegalovirus status from the catalog of TCR beta chain sequences, a statistical classification framework was built. In a later analysis, V and J genes were assigned by comparing TCR nucleotide sequences against IMGT/GENE-DB human TR gene sequences. In a later analysis, CDR3 sequences and most-parsimonious VDJ recombination scenarios were assigned using the TCRdist pipeline. A later analysis defined each TCR beta chain by its CDR3 amino acid sequence plus V-gene family, and excluded reads lacking a unique V-gene family. A later analysis removed roughly 590 highly shared, low-generation-probability nucleotide sequences to deal with suspected cross-contamination and a sequencing artifact. In a later analysis, a clonal expansion index for each public chain was calculated from normalized within-repertoire ranks of inferred template counts. A later analysis computed generation probabilities with a VDJ recombination model fitted to out-of-frame rearrangements, and checked the results against IGoR. Hypergeometric tests were used in a later analysis to score TCR-TCR, TCR-HLA and TCR-CMV co-occurrence, with a repertoire-size bias correction applied to the TCR pairs. In a later analysis, false discovery rates were estimated by permuting HLA or CMV assignments 20 times. A later analysis grouped co-occurring TCRs with DBSCAN, adding TCRdist sequence similarity when clustering within HLA-allele-positive subsets. Co-occurrence clustering excluded repertoires with fewer than 30,000 or more than 120,000 public chains, plus five with anomalous nucleotide sharing. As stored in TCRdb, this immuneACCESS dataset retains in-frame rearrangements with V and J assigned. A fraction of the clones does not appear; measured against another copy, unresolved V genes explain less than half of the discrepancy, and the remainder lacks a known reason. That table is the source of V, J and clone size, and D and trimming were worked out from the DNA. Within this sample are about 160,000 clones, with roughly 80% of them counted one time only. The ten biggest clones cover 3% to 3.5% of the sample.

Broad study findings and their caveats: Correlated functional status among segregating V segments might reflect linkage disequilibrium, but an unknown experimental factor could not be ruled out. In an earlier analysis of about 550 of the donors, most TCR beta V segments were observed in productive rearrangements about 90% or about 30% of the time, broadly matching IMGT annotations. Roughly uniform sequencing depth across donors was assumed in presence/absence analyses, although this assumption may not hold. Most TCR sequences were seen in very few donors, while some public TCRs were found in many individuals. For the cohort, immune exposure information was limited to CMV serostatus. A later analysis found that TCR association rates varied across HLA loci, with DRB1 alleles showing the most associated TCRs and HLA-C alleles the fewest. In a later analysis, most CMV-associated TCR beta chains were found to appear HLA-restricted, with HLA associations seemingly driven largely by CMV exposure. When HLA alleles, especially DR and DQ, strongly co-occurred, attributing TCR associations to individual alleles was difficult. The earlier analysis of almost 600 of the donors excluded some 15 rarely observed V segments, including chromosome 9 orphons, because counts were too low. A later analysis associated around 16,000 TCR beta sequences with specific HLA alleles at a false discovery rate of 0.05. The cohort was sequenced for TCR beta chains only, and without alpha or paired-chain data the features that could be detected were limited. Several of the top co-occurrence clusters appeared to be linked to parvovirus B19, influenza, CMV and Epstein-Barr virus, according to a later analysis. In vitro tests confirmed that three of the cytomegalovirus-associated TCR beta chains recognize cytomegalovirus antigens. A further reported finding was that TCR beta sequences accurately predicted the HLA-A and HLA-B alleles for most subjects in the first cohort. Because HLA typing was missing for some donors at each locus, association tests included only the typed subset. The study gave a list of about 170 TCR beta chains associated with cytomegalovirus. Compared with equally common non-associated chains, HLA-associated TCR beta chains in a later analysis were more clonally expanded and had lower generation probabilities. In a later genetic analysis, fewer N-insertions in productive TCRs were reported among donors in an Asian-associated ancestry cluster than the approximately 710-donor mean. A group of highly shared sequence variants was considered likely to be a technical artifact of the sequencing pipeline. In both the original and validation cohorts, the classifier was reported to diagnose cytomegalovirus status with high specificity and sensitivity. The authors suggested that the approach could potentially be generalized to other disease states and immunological phenotypes. In a later genetic analysis, a missense DCLRE1C variant was associated with V-gene and J-gene trimming of TCR beta chains, and the association was replicated in an independent cohort.

The cohort was made up of 666 healthy bone marrow donors. Cohort members were all nominally healthy when sampled, although unrecorded immune exposures were likely present. The donor tested CMV seronegative and was one of the 352 seronegative cohort members. Every donor gave a peripheral blood sample, and the peripheral blood mononuclear cells from that sample were used for TCR beta sequencing. The Qiagen DNeasy Blood Extraction Kit was used to extract genomic DNA from the blood cell samples. Sequenced sample: PBMCs. This receptor was taken from a woman aged 35 to 49 in good health and CMV-seronegative.

The nucleotide sequence is given as TGTGCCAGCAGCGCCGGCGGCTACGAGCAGTACTTC. The encoded protein is CASSAGGYEQYF. The chain is assembled from TRBV5-5 and TRBJ2-7, with the D segment identity uncertain. The CDR3, cysteine through phenylalanine, is 12 amino acids long. Only the CDR3 region is kept as DNA, spanning 36 bases read in frame from base 1. Trimming removed 4 bases from V and 3 bases from J, leaving 8 bases between the germline ends. CDR1 and CDR2 are drawn from the germline V gene (reference sequence): SGHKS, YYEKEE.